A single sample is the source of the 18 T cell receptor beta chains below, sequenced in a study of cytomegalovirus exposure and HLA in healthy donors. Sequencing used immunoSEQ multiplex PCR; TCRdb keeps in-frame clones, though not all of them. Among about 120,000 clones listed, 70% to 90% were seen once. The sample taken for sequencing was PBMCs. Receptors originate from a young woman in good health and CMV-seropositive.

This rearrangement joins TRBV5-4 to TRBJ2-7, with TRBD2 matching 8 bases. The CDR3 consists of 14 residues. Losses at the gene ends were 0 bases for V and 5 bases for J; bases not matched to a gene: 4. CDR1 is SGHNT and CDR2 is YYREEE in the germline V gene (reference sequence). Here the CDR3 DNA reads TGTGCCAGCAGCTTGGAAGGACTAGCTAACGAGCAGTACTTC. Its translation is CASSLEGLANEQYF. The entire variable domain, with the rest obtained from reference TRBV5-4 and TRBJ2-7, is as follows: ETGVTQSPTHLIKTRGQQVTLRCSSQSGHNTVSWYQQALGQGPQFIFQYYREEENGRGNFPPRFSGLQFPNYSSELNVNALELDDSALYLCASSLEGLANEQYFGPGTRLTVT.

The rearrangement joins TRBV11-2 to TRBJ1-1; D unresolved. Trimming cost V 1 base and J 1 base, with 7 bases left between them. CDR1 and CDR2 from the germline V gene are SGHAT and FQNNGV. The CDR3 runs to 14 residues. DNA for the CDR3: TGTGCCAGCAGCTTAGTAGATGAGAACACTGAAGCTTTCTTT. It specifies CASSLVDENTEAFF.

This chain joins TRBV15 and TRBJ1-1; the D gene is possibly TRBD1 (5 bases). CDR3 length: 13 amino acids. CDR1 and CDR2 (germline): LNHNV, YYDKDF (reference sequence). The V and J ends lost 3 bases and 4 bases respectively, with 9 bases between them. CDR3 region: CATSSRRGTEAFF. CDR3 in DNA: TGTGCCACCAGCAGTCGGAGGGGCACTGAAGCTTTCTTT.

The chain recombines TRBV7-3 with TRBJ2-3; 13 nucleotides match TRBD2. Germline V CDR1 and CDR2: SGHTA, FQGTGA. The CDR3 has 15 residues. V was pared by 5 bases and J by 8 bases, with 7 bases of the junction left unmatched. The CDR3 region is CASSQLAGGRGTQYF. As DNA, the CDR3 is TGTGCCAGCAGCCAACTAGCGGGAGGGAGGGGTACGCAGTATTTT.

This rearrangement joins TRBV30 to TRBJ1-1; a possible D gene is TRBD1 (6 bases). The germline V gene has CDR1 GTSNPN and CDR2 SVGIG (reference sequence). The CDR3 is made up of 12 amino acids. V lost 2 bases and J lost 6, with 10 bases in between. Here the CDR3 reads CAWSSGGPEAFF. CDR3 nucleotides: TGTGCCTGGAGTTCGGGGGGCCCTGAAGCTTTCTTT.

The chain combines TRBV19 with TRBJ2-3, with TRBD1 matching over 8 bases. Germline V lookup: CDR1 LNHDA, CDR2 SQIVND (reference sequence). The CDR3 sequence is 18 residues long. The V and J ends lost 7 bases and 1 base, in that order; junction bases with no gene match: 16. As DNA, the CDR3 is TGTGCCAGTACCATAGAGGGGGACAGGTGGGTGCGCACAGATACGCAGTATTTT. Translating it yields CASTIEGDRWVRTDTQYF.

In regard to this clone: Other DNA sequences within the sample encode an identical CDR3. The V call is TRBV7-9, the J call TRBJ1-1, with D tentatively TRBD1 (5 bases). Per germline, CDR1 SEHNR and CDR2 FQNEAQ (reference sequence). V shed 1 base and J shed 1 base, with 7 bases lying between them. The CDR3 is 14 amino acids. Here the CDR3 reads CASSLGQSNTEAFF. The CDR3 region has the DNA TGTGCCAGCAGCTTAGGACAGTCGAACACTGAAGCTTTCTTT.

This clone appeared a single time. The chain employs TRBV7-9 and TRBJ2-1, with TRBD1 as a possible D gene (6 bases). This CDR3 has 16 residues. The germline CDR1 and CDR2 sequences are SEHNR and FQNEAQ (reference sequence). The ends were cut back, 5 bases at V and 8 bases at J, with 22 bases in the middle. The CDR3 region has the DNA TGTGCCAGCAGCCCAAAACAGGGTTGGGGATTCGATGAGCAGTTCTTC. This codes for CASSPKQGWGFDEQFF.

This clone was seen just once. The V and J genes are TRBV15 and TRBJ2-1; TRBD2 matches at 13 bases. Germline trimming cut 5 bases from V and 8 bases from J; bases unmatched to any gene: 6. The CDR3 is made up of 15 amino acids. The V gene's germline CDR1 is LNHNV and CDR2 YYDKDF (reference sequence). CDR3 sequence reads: CATSGTSGGAHEQFF. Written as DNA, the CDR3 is TGTGCCACCAGCGGAACTAGCGGGGGGGCCCATGAGCAGTTCTTC.

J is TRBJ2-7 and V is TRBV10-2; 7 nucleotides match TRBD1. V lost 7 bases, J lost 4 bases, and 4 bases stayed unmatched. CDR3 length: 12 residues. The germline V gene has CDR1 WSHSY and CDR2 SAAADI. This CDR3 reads CASTGRGYEQYF. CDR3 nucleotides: TGCGCCAGCACGGGCAGGGGGTACGAGCAGTACTTC.

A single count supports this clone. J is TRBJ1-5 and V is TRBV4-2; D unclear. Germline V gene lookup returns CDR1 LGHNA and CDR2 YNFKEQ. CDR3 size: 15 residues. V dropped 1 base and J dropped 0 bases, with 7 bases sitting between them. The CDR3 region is CASSQVGHSNQPQHF. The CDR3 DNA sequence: TGTGCCAGCAGCCAAGTTGGGCATAGCAATCAGCCCCAGCATTTT.

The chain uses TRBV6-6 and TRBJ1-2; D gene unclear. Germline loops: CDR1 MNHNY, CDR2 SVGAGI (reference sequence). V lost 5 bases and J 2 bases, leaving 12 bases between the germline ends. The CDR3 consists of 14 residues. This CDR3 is CASSLHGNNYGYTF. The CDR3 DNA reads TGTGCCAGCAGTCTCCACGGGAACAACTATGGCTACACCTTC.

Here the CDR3 reads CASSRTTGRSEKLFF. CDR3 coding DNA: TGTGCCAGCAGCCGCACCACAGGGCGCTCTGAAAAACTGTTTTTT. The chain recombines TRBV14 with TRBJ1-4; a weak D match, TRBD1 (6 bases). CDR1 and CDR2 (germline): SGHDN, FVKESK. The CDR3 totals 15 residues. Trimming removed 4 bases from V and 7 bases from J, with 16 bases in between.

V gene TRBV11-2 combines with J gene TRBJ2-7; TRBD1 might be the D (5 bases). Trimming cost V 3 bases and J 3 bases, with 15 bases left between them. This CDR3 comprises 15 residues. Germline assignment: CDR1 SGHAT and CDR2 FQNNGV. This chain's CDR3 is CASSFRDSTYYEQYF. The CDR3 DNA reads TGTGCCAGCAGCTTTCGTGACAGCACCTACTACGAGCAGTACTTC.

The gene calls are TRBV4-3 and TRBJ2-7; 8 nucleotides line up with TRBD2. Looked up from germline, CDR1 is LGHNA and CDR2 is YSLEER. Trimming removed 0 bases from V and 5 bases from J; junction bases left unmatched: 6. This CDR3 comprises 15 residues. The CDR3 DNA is TGCGCCAGCAGCCAAGAGGCCGGGAGGGTCCACGAGCAGTACTTC. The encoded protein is CASSQEAGRVHEQYF.

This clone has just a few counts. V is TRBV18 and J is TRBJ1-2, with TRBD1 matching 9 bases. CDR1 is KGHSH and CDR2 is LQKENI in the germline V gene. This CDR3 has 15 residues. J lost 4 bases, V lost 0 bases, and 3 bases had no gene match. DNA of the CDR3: TGTGCCAGCTCACCACCGGGACAGGGTGCCTATGGCTACACCTTC. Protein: CASSPPGQGAYGYTF.

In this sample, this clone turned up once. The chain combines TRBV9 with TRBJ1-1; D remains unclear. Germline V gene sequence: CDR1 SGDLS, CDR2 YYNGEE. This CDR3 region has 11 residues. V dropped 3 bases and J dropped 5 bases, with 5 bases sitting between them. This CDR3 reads CASSDGTEAFF. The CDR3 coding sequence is TGTGCCAGCAGCGACGGGACTGAAGCTTTCTTT.

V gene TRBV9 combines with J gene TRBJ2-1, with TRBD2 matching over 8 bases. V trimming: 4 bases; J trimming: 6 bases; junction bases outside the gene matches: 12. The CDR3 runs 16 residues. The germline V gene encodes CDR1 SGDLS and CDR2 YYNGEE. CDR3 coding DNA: TGTGCCAGCAGCACTGCACCCGGGACTAGGCTCAATGAGCAGTTCTTC. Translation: CASSTAPGTRLNEQFF.